Presented here are 7 T cell receptor beta chains from one specimen sequenced in a study of OX40 agonist ivuxolimab in advanced cancers. Measured with immunoSEQ multiplex PCR; TCRdb has only the in-frame clones, and not every one. The repertoire holds just under 35,000 clones, around 92% seen once, with around 30% in the top ten. Material: CD4+ or CD8+ T cells sorted from blood, obtained in a trial of the OX40 agonist ivuxolimab. The receptors were gathered from an adult with an advanced solid tumor such as melanoma, head and neck, liver or kidney cancer.

The rearrangement joins TRBV28 to TRBJ2-1; maybe TRBD1 (6 bases). V was clipped by 4 bases and J by 8 bases, with 18 bases between them. CDR1 is MDHEN and CDR2 is SYDVKM in the germline V gene. The length of the CDR3 is 15 residues. In nucleotides, the CDR3 is TGTGCCAGCAGTTCACAGGGCATGGGACGCGATGAGCAGTTCTTC. Amino acids: CASSSQGMGRDEQFF.

The chain is built from TRBV7-9 and TRBJ2-7; no definite D call. Per the germline V gene, CDR1 is SEHNR and CDR2 is FQNEAQ (reference sequence). The CDR3 runs 12 residues. With 3 bases removed from V and 7 bases from J, the gap between germline ends came to 10 bases. The CDR3 nucleotides read TGTGCCAGCAGCTTCGCAACCGCGGAGCAGTACTTC. Protein sequence: CASSFATAEQYF.

The genes are TRBV6-1 and TRBJ2-7; 11 nucleotides line up with TRBD2. V was pared by 6 bases and J by 3 bases, with 7 bases of the junction left unmatched. Germline V gene data show CDR1 as MNHNS and CDR2 as SASEGT. CDR3 length equals 15 residues. The CDR3 loop reads CASRTTSGSSYEQYF. The CDR3 DNA is TGTGCCAGCAGAACTACTAGCGGGAGTAGCTACGAGCAGTACTTC.

This chain links TRBV7-8 with TRBJ2-5; perhaps TRBD2 as D (5 bases). The germline V and J ends were trimmed by 5 bases and 1 base, with 11 bases remaining between them. The CDR3 contains 14 residues. Germline lookup yields CDR1 SGHVS and CDR2 FQNEAQ. The CDR3 DNA sequence: TGTGCCAGCAGCCCCCCGGGGATCCAAGAGACCCAGTACTTC. This sequence encodes CASSPPGIQETQYF.

The chain employs TRBV19 and TRBJ2-7; 9 positions agree with TRBD1. The CDR3 is made up of 15 amino acids. The trim removed 3 bases at V and 3 bases at J, leaving 6 bases unmatched. The germline V gene encodes CDR1 LNHDA and CDR2 SQIVND (reference sequence). The CDR3 loop reads CASSITGTGYYEQYF. In DNA, the CDR3 is TGTGCCAGTAGTATTACGGGGACAGGGTACTACGAGCAGTACTTC.

The rearrangement links TRBV19 to TRBJ2-7; the match to TRBD2 covers 10 bases. V gave up 9 bases and J gave up 5 bases; unmatched junction bases: 13. Germline CDR1 and CDR2: LNHDA and SQIVND (reference sequence). The CDR3 totals 15 residues. The CDR3 region has the DNA TGTGCCAGCCAAGCCTCTAGCGGGAGCCTCCACGAGCAGTACTTC. This sequence encodes CASQASSGSLHEQYF.

Concerning this clone: An end of the junction differs from the germline gene, which may be a read error. This chain links TRBV7-7 with TRBJ2-1, with 10 nucleotides matching TRBD2. In germline, CDR1 is SSHAT, CDR2 FNYEAQ (reference sequence). The CDR3 is 14 residues long. In DNA, the CDR3 is TGTGCTAGCAGCGTGGGACTAGCGAACAATGAGCAGTTCTTC. Translation: CASSVGLANNEQFF.